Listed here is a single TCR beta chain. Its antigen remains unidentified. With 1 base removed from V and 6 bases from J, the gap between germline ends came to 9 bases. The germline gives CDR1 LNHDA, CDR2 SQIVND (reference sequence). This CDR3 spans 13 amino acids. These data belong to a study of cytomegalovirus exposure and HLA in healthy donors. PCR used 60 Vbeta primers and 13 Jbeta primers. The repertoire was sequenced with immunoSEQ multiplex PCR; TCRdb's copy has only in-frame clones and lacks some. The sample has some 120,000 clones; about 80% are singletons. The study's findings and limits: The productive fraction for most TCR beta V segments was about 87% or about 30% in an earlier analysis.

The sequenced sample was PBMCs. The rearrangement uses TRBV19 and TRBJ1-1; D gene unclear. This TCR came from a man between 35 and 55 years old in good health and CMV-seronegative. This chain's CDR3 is CASSIVRRAEAFF. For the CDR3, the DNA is TGTGCCAGTAGTATAGTACGCCGGGCTGAAGCTTTCTTT.